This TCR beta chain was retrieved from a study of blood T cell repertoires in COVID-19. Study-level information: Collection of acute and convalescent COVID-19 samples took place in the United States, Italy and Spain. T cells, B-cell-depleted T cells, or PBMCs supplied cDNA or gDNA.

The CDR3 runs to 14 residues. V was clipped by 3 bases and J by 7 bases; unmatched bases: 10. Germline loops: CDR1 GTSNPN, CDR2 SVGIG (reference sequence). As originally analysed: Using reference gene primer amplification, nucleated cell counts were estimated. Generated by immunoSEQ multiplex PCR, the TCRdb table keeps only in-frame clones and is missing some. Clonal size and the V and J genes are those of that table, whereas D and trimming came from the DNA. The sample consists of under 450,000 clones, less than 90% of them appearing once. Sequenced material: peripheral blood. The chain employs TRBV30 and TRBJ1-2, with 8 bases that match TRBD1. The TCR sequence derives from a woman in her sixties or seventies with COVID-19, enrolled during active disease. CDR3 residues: CAWSPDRGRSGYTF. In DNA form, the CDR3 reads TGTGCCTGGAGCCCAGACAGGGGTAGAAGTGGCTACACCTTC.